This entry lists 28 T cell receptor beta chains sequenced from one sample in a study of CD8 T cells in Susac syndrome. Reverse transcription of about 0.5 to 1 ug RNA used random hexamers. TCRdb recomputed calls from the immunoSEQ multiplex PCR reads with MiXCR, one row per CDR3 protein. The sample consists of some 200,000 distinct CDR3 sequences, around nine tenths of them appearing once. Sequenced sample: CD8+ T cells from PBMCs. The receptor set was obtained from a human donor with multiple sclerosis.

The V call is TRBV9, the J call TRBJ2-7; tentative D call: TRBD2 (5 bases). V lost 4 bases to trimming and J lost 4 bases, with 9 bases between them. Germline V gives CDR1 SGDLS, CDR2 YYNGEE. CDR3 length equals 12 residues. The CDR3 loop reads CASSSPGYEQYF. Here the CDR3 DNA reads TGTGCCAGCAGCTCCCCGGGGTACGAGCAGTACTTC.

The chain uses TRBV29-1 and TRBJ2-1, with 8 bases aligning to TRBD2. The CDR3 runs to 13 residues. The V and J ends lost 6 bases and 8 bases, in that order; junction bases with no gene match: 9. CDR1 is SQVTM and CDR2 is ANQGSEA in the germline V gene. The CDR3, as DNA: TGCAGCGTAGTCGGGGGGGCCCTGGATGAGCAGTTCTTC. This translates into CSVVGGALDEQFF.

This chain uses TRBV2 with TRBJ2-1; D is unclear. Trimming removed 7 bases from V and 7 bases from J, with 26 bases in between. CDR3 size: 17 residues. In germline, CDR1 is SNHLY, CDR2 FYNNEI. The CDR3 sequence: CASITLERTRWVNEQFF. CDR3 DNA: TGTGCCAGCATTACCCTAGAGAGGACCCGGTGGGTTAATGAGCAGTTCTTC. Together with reference TRBV2 and TRBJ2-1, the CDR3 gives the full variable domain: EPEVTQTPSHQVTQMGQEVILRCVPISNHLYFYWYRQILGQKVEFLVSFYNNEISEKSEIFDDQFSVERPDGSNFTLKIRSTKLEDSAMYFCASITLERTRWVNEQFFGPGTRLTVL.

This sequence joins TRBV30 and TRBJ1-3; D is unclear. The germline V and J ends were trimmed by 3 bases and 2 bases, with 8 bases remaining between them. Germline assignment: CDR1 GTSNPN and CDR2 SVGIG (reference sequence). The CDR3 extends over 13 amino acids. Here the CDR3 reads CAWSRTAGNTIYF. CDR3 nucleotide sequence: TGTGCCTGGAGCAGGACGGCTGGAAACACCATATATTTT.

The chain combines TRBV5-4 with TRBJ2-5; D is perhaps TRBD2 (6 bases). CDR3 length: 17 residues. V was cut by 4 bases and J by 2 bases, with 21 bases left in between. Germline CDR1 and CDR2: SGHNT and YYREEE (reference sequence). The DNA for the CDR3 is TGTGCCAGCAGCCCCAGACTAGAAGAGCCTAATCAAGAGACCCAGTACTTC. As protein: CASSPRLEEPNQETQYF.

This chain joins TRBV29-1 and TRBJ1-2; TRBD1 matches at 7 bases. V dropped 4 bases and J dropped 1; count of bases not matched to a gene: 3. From germline, CDR1 is SQVTM and CDR2 ANQGSEA. CDR3 length: 13 residues. DNA for the CDR3: TGCAGCGTTGGGCCAGGGGGTAACTATGGCTACACCTTC. It translates to CSVGPGGNYGYTF.

The chain employs TRBV4-3 and TRBJ2-3, with D perhaps given as TRBD1 or TRBD2 (5 bases each). The V and J ends lost 0 bases and 4 bases respectively, with 14 bases between them. CDR3 length equals 16 residues. CDR1 and CDR2 from the germline V gene are LGHNA and YSLEER. CDR3 sequence (DNA): TGCGCCAGCAGCCAAGAACCTGGCCGGGGCTCAGATACGCAGTATTTT. Amino acids: CASSQEPGRGSDTQYF.

The chain couples TRBV15 to TRBJ2-1; the match to TRBD2 covers 7 bases. In germline, CDR1 is LNHNV, CDR2 YYDKDF (reference sequence). The CDR3 loop spans 15 amino acids. V lost 3 bases, J lost 0 bases, and 2 bases stayed unmatched. Here the CDR3 reads CATSSGLGSYNEQFF. The CDR3 DNA reads as TGTGCCACCAGCAGCGGACTAGGCTCCTACAATGAGCAGTTCTTC.

For the CDR3, the DNA is TGTGCCAGCAGCGTAGGGGGGACGCCCGGGGAGCTGTTTTTT. It encodes CASSVGGTPGELFF. This chain links TRBV9 with TRBJ2-2, with D possibly being TRBD1 or TRBD2 (5 bases each). The CDR3 loop spans 14 amino acids. Trimming cost V 0 bases and J 6 bases, with 9 bases left between them. Germline V gene data show CDR1 as SGDLS and CDR2 as YYNGEE. Together with reference TRBV9 and TRBJ2-2, the CDR3 gives the full variable domain: DSGVTQTPKHLITATGQRVTLRCSPRSGDLSVYWYQQSLDQGLQFLIQYYNGEERAKGNILERFSAQQFPDLHSELNLSSLELGDSALYFCASSVGGTPGELFFGEGSRLTVL.

This sequence joins TRBV7-3 and TRBJ2-7, with 8 bases fitting TRBD2. With 2 bases clipped from V and 2 bases from J, the junction kept 5 bases outside the gene matches. Germline V gene data show CDR1 as SGHTA and CDR2 as FQGTGA. The CDR3 consists of 15 residues. The CDR3 here is CASSLQAGDAYEQYF. The CDR3 DNA reads TGTGCCAGCAGCTTACAAGCGGGAGATGCCTACGAGCAGTACTTC.

The chain employs TRBV15 and TRBJ2-1; 7 bases are a match to TRBD2. CDR3 length: 14 amino acids. Germline assignment: CDR1 LNHNV and CDR2 YYDKDF (reference sequence). V trimming: 5 bases; J trimming: 4 bases; junction bases outside the gene matches: 5. In DNA form, the CDR3 reads TGTGCCACCAGCGCCCGGGGGGTTTACAATGAGCAGTTCTTC. Amino acid sequence: CATSARGVYNEQFF.

The genes are TRBV6-1 and TRBJ2-3; D not certain. The CDR3 sequence is 11 residues long. From germline, CDR1 is MNHNS and CDR2 SASEGT. Trimming removed 4 bases at V and 6 bases at J, with 5 bases between. DNA for the CDR3: TGTGCCAGCAGTGCCCTGGATACGCAGTATTTT. Translation gives CASSALDTQYF.

The chain employs TRBV27 and TRBJ2-7, with a tentative D call TRBD2 (6 bases). The CDR3 length is 14 residues. Germline loops: CDR1 MNHEY, CDR2 SMNVEV (reference sequence). Trimming took off 5 bases at V and 10 bases at J, with 21 bases between the two ends. This CDR3 is CASSKRNAPGEQYF. CDR3 sequence (DNA): TGTGCCAGCAGTAAGAGGAACGCTCCGGGAGAACAGTACTTC.

The chain joins TRBV4-1 to TRBJ2-7, with 9 bases identical to TRBD2. This CDR3 has 15 residues. CDR1 and CDR2 from the germline V gene are MGHRA and YSYEKL. Trimming at V came to 4 bases and at J to 5 bases, leaving 9 bases not matched to a gene. DNA of the CDR3: TGCGCCAGCAGCCGGAGTAGCGGGAGTAAGGACGAGCAGTACTTC. Its protein product is CASSRSSGSKDEQYF.

The chain has TRBV4-3 and TRBJ2-2, with D possibly being TRBD1 (5 bases). Germline V lookup: CDR1 LGHNA, CDR2 YSLEER. The CDR3 is 15 amino acids. V was pared by 0 bases and J by 4 bases, with 9 bases between. The CDR3 spells CASSQEGVVTGELFF. CDR3 nucleotides: TGCGCCAGCAGCCAAGAAGGGGTAGTCACCGGGGAGCTGTTTTTT.

The chain carries TRBV12-3 or TRBV12-4 and TRBJ2-5, with D unresolved. This CDR3 is built from 13 residues. The V gene lost 3 bases and the J gene lost 4 bases, with 9 bases spanning the gap. CDR3 in DNA: TGTGCCAGCAGTTTCTTAGCAGGAGAGACCCAGTACTTC. Its translation: CASSFLAGETQYF.

This rearrangement joins TRBV7-9 to TRBJ2-3; D gene ambiguous. V lost 1 base and J 4 bases, leaving 15 bases between the germline ends. The CDR3 consists of 16 residues. Germline V gene lookup returns CDR1 SEHNR and CDR2 FQNEAQ (reference sequence). CDR3 sequence (DNA): TGTGCCAGCAGCTTAGTCCCAGGACGTGGGGCAGATACGCAGTATTTT. It is translated as CASSLVPGRGADTQYF.

The chain carries TRBV24-1 and TRBJ2-3; D possibly corresponds to TRBD1 (5 bases). Trimming took off 5 bases at V and 3 bases at J, with 14 bases between the two ends. There are 15 residues in the CDR3. Germline V gene sequence: CDR1 KGHDR, CDR2 SFDVKD. This CDR3 is CATSGTTQGTDTQYF. The DNA of the CDR3 is TGTGCCACCAGTGGGACAACTCAAGGGACAGATACGCAGTATTTT.

As DNA, the CDR3 is TGTGCCAGCAGCTTGATAGGGGACGACGAGCAGTACTTC. As protein: CASSLIGDDEQYF. The chain employs TRBV5-4 and TRBJ2-7; perhaps D is TRBD1 or TRBD2 (5 bases each). The CDR3 length is 13 residues. Germline-derived CDR1 and CDR2 are SGHNT and YYREEE (reference sequence). V was trimmed by 1 base and J by 5 bases, leaving 10 bases between them.

V and J are TRBV3-1 and TRBJ2-5; D unclear. CDR3 length equals 13 residues. Germline V gives CDR1 LGHDT, CDR2 YNNKEL (reference sequence). Trimming stripped 7 bases from V and 4 bases from J, with 13 bases between. CDR3 coding DNA: TGTGCCAGCAAACCGGGCCTCGGAGAGACCCAGTACTTC. Translation: CASKPGLGETQYF.

The CDR3 region is CASSLEASGEAFF. The CDR3, as DNA: TGTGCCAGCAGCTTAGAGGCGTCGGGCGAGGCTTTCTTT. The chain combines TRBV7-9 with TRBJ1-1; D unresolved. V shed 1 base and J shed 11 bases, with 14 bases lying between them. The CDR3 is 13 residues long. In germline, CDR1 is SEHNR, CDR2 FQNEAQ (reference sequence).

The chain carries TRBV20-1 and TRBJ2-1, with D uncertain. Germline V lookup: CDR1 DFQATT, CDR2 SNEGSKA (reference sequence). The CDR3 totals 10 residues. The ends were cut back, 5 bases at V and 7 bases at J, with 6 bases in the middle. The CDR3 is CSAEKNEQFF. The DNA of the CDR3 is TGCAGTGCTGAAAAAAATGAGCAGTTCTTC.

This sequence joins TRBV9 and TRBJ2-1, with 9 bases fitting TRBD2. Germline V gives CDR1 SGDLS, CDR2 YYNGEE. The CDR3 length is 15 residues. With V trimmed by 0 bases and J by 10 bases, 8 bases remained unmatched. The chain's CDR3 is CASSVVDSGGPEQFF. In DNA form, the CDR3 reads TGTGCCAGCAGCGTAGTCGATAGCGGGGGACCAGAGCAGTTCTTC.

The chain carries TRBV2 and TRBJ2-7; D may be TRBD1 (5 bases). The CDR3 has 16 amino acids. Germline-derived CDR1 and CDR2 are SNHLY and FYNNEI. The V end lost 6 bases, the J end lost 0 bases, and 18 bases lay between the germline ends. CDR3 in DNA: TGTGCCAGCAGCACTCCCTCAGTGACAGCCTCCTACGAGCAGTACTTC. Amino acid sequence: CASSTPSVTASYEQYF.

The count of this clonotype is one. This chain connects TRBV30 to TRBJ1-1; possible D gene TRBD1, 5 bases. The germline V gene encodes CDR1 GTSNPN and CDR2 SVGIG (reference sequence). Between the trimmed V and J ends, which lost 5 bases and 7 bases, there was a span of 11 bases. The CDR3 covers 11 residues. The CDR3 DNA is TGTGCCTGGGGGGGGGAAAATGAAGCTTTCTTT. The encoded protein is CAWGGENEAFF.

This chain links TRBV15 with TRBJ1-4, with TRBD1 as a possible D gene (6 bases). The CDR3 length is 14 residues. The germline V gene has CDR1 LNHNV and CDR2 YYDKDF (reference sequence). Deletions cut 5 bases from V and 7 bases from J, with 14 bases between. The CDR3 nucleotides are TGTGCCACCAGCTGGACAGCCGAGGCTGAAAAACTGTTTTTT. Its translation: CATSWTAEAEKLFF.

The chain has TRBV4-2 and TRBJ2-7; D may be TRBD2 (6 bases). The V and J ends lost 1 base and 0 bases respectively, with 19 bases between them. The CDR3 runs to 18 residues. Germline V gene sequence: CDR1 LGHNA, CDR2 YNFKEQ. The CDR3 DNA reads as TGTGCCAGCAGCCAAGCCGGGACTGGCGGGCTCAGCTCCTACGAGCAGTACTTC. Translated, it gives CASSQAGTGGLSSYEQYF.

The chain is built from TRBV7-9 and TRBJ2-7; D is possibly TRBD1 or TRBD2 (5 bases each). The germline V gene has CDR1 SEHNR and CDR2 FQNEAQ (reference sequence). Trimming cost V 0 bases and J 0 bases, with 12 bases left between them. The CDR3 consists of 16 residues. This chain's CDR3 is CASSLAMGTRSYEQYF. CDR3 sequence (DNA): TGTGCCAGCAGCTTAGCGATGGGGACGCGCTCCTACGAGCAGTACTTC.